Each of the 18 T cell receptor beta chains below was sequenced from the same sample in a study of blood T cells in healthy people across ages. The authors ran a second PCR of about 6 to 12 cycles using a sample-barcoded 5' primer and a J-beta primer mix. TCRdb re-analysed the 5' RACE reads in MiXCR, keeping a single row per CDR3 protein. This table holds roughly 680,000 distinct CDR3 sequences, 52% found once. The material sequenced was blood. These receptors originate from an elderly woman in good health.

CDR3 nucleotide sequence: TGTGCCAGCAGGCCGACAGGGAGGAGCACTGAAGCTTTCTTT. Its protein product is CASRPTGRSTEAFF. The V gene is TRBV6-6, the J gene TRBJ1-1; TRBD1 aligns across 7 bases. Germline V CDR1 and CDR2: MNHNY, SVGAGI (reference sequence). Germline trimming cut 6 bases from V and 4 bases from J; bases unmatched to any gene: 8. This CDR3 is built from 14 residues.

As for this clonotype: The germline gene is not matched at one end of the junction; a read error may be the cause. This sequence joins TRBV29-1 and TRBJ1-1; D unclear. Germline-derived CDR1 and CDR2 are SQVTM and ANQGSEA. The CDR3 sequence is 13 residues long. In nucleotides, the CDR3 is TGCAGCGTTCGGACGGACCTGAACCCTGAAGCTTTCTTT. It translates to CSVRTDLNPEAFF.

In regard to this clonotype: A much larger clone sits a single nucleotide away, making a read error possible. This rearrangement joins TRBV5-5 to TRBJ1-1; D gene ambiguous. The CDR3 runs 15 residues. CDR1 is SGHKS, CDR2 YYEKEE, per germline (reference sequence). The V gene lost 0 bases and the J gene lost 3 bases, with 12 bases spanning the gap. The CDR3 coding sequence is TGTGCCAGCAGCTTGGCCGGCCAAATCGACACTGAAGCTTTCTTT. Amino acid sequence: CASSLAGQIDTEAFF.

The chain links TRBV5-1 to TRBJ1-1, with a tentative D call TRBD1 (6 bases). Trimming left V 0 bases short and J 3 bases short, with 9 bases between. This CDR3 has 14 residues. Germline CDR1 is SGHRS and CDR2 is YFSETQ. CDR3 residues: CASSLEQGYTEAFF. CDR3 coding DNA: TGCGCCAGCAGCTTGGAGCAGGGGTACACTGAAGCTTTCTTT.

This chain joins TRBV20-1 and TRBJ2-3; maybe TRBD2 (5 bases). Trimming took off 5 bases at V and 1 base at J, with 13 bases between the two ends. Germline assignment: CDR1 DFQATT and CDR2 SNEGSKA (reference sequence). The CDR3 contains 14 residues. CDR3 sequence (DNA): TGCAGTGCTGAGTACGCGGGTGGCACAGATACGCAGTATTTT. This translates into CSAEYAGGTDTQYF.

This clonotype appeared a single time. J is TRBJ2-5 and V is TRBV6-5; 8 bases are shared with TRBD1. Germline CDR1 MNHEY, CDR2 SVGAGI. This CDR3 is 15 amino acids long. V was pared by 3 bases and J by 2 bases, with 5 bases of the junction left unmatched. Here the CDR3 reads CASSYDRGRQETQYF. DNA of the CDR3: TGTGCCAGCAGTTATGACAGGGGTCGTCAAGAGACCCAGTACTTC.

This rearrangement joins TRBV28 to TRBJ2-1; D tentatively fits TRBD1 or TRBD2 (5 bases each). V was cut by 8 bases and J by 9 bases, with 20 bases left in between. The CDR3 length is 14 residues. Germline V lookup: CDR1 MDHEN, CDR2 SYDVKM. The CDR3 DNA reads as TGTGCCAGCGTCCGCCTAGCTTTCGGGGCTGAGCAGTTCTTC. Translated: CASVRLAFGAEQFF.

The CDR3 nucleotides read TGTGCCAGCAGCCCCCGAGTAGCGGGTGGGGACAATGAGCAGTTCTTC. Translation gives CASSPRVAGGDNEQFF. The V and J genes are TRBV3-1 and TRBJ2-1; TRBD2 agrees at 7 bases. After removal of 4 bases from V and 5 bases from J, the junction contained 11 bases not matched to a gene. Per the germline V gene, CDR1 is LGHDT and CDR2 is YNNKEL (reference sequence). The CDR3 has 16 amino acids.

This clonotype appeared a few times. The chain combines TRBV28 with TRBJ1-5; no firm D call. V lost 7 bases and J 0 bases, leaving 13 bases between the germline ends. Germline loops: CDR1 MDHEN, CDR2 SYDVKM. The CDR3 covers 15 residues. The CDR3 DNA follows: TGTGCCAGCAACTCGCTCTCATATAGCAATCAGCCCCAGCATTTT. Encoded protein: CASNSLSYSNQPQHF.

J is TRBJ2-7 and V is TRBV5-1; 10 bases agree with TRBD2. This CDR3 has 15 residues. V lost 0 bases and J lost 3; bases outside the gene matches: 3. The germline gives CDR1 SGHRS, CDR2 YFSETQ. The CDR3, as DNA: TGCGCCAGCAGCTTGGGAACTAGCGGGGACTACGAGCAGTACTTC. This gives the protein CASSLGTSGDYEQYF.

The gene calls are TRBV4-3 and TRBJ2-1; D gene ambiguous. The V gene's germline CDR1 is LGHNA and CDR2 YSLEER. Trimming took 3 bases from V and 6 from J, leaving 12 bases between them. The CDR3 extends over 14 amino acids. CDR3 sequence: CASSQDLERNEQFF. The CDR3, as DNA: TGCGCCAGCAGCCAGGACCTAGAGCGCAATGAGCAGTTCTTC.

This clonotype has just a few counts. The CDR3 DNA sequence: TGTGCCAGCAGCCAAGATAGCCTGTACAATGAGCAGTACTTC. Its protein is CASSQDSLYNEQYF. The rearrangement uses TRBV4-2 and TRBJ2-7, with D unclear. The germline V gene has CDR1 LGHNA and CDR2 YNFKEQ. Trimming took 0 bases from V and 7 from J, leaving 13 bases between them. The CDR3 has 14 amino acids.

This clonotype was seen a handful of times. The chain recombines TRBV20-1 with TRBJ2-1, with a tentative D call TRBD2 (5 bases). The CDR3 covers 14 residues. Between the trimmed V and J ends, which lost 2 bases and 6 bases, there was a span of 14 bases. Germline loops: CDR1 DFQATT, CDR2 SNEGSKA (reference sequence). CDR3 coding DNA: TGCAGTGCTAGAAACCGGGGATTGGGCAATGAGCAGTTCTTC. Translating gives CSARNRGLGNEQFF.

CDR3 amino acids: CSARPGLAGDTQYF. Written as DNA, the CDR3 is TGCAGTGCTAGGCCGGGACTAGCGGGCGATACGCAGTATTTT. The rearrangement joins TRBV20-1 to TRBJ2-3; TRBD2 agrees at 12 bases. CDR3 length: 14 residues. Losses at the gene ends were 3 bases for V and 6 bases for J; bases not matched to a gene: 4. Germline lookup yields CDR1 DFQATT and CDR2 SNEGSKA (reference sequence).

In its sample, this clonotype was seen many times. The chain recombines TRBV5-1 with TRBJ2-6, with D possibly matching TRBD1 (5 bases). Deletions cut 1 base from V and 3 bases from J, with 17 bases between. In germline, CDR1 is SGHRS, CDR2 YFSETQ. The CDR3 contains 18 residues. The CDR3 is CASSLSTGRQLGANVLTF. CDR3 sequence (DNA): TGCGCCAGCAGCTTGAGTACAGGCCGGCAGCTTGGGGCCAACGTCCTGACTTTC. Variable domain in full (rest from reference TRBV5-1 and TRBJ2-6): KAGVTQTPRYLIKTRGQQVTLSCSPISGHRSVSWYQQTPGQGLQFLFEYFSETQRNKGNFPGRFSGRQFSNSRSEMNVSTLELGDSALYLCASSLSTGRQLGANVLTFGAGSRLTVL.

This clonotype was seen a few times. V gene TRBV20-1 combines with J gene TRBJ2-7, with TRBD2 matching 8 bases. The germline V gene has CDR1 DFQATT and CDR2 SNEGSKA (reference sequence). With V trimmed by 3 bases and J by 4 bases, 8 bases remained unmatched. The CDR3 is 14 amino acids. The chain's CDR3 is CSASTGLEAYEQYF. The CDR3 nucleotides read TGCAGTGCTAGTACGGGACTAGAGGCTTACGAGCAGTACTTC.

The chain uses TRBV7-9 and TRBJ2-1; D is unclear. The DNA matches TRBJ2-7 better at its end, which makes the J call doubtful. Germline CDR1 reads SEHNR; CDR2 reads FQNEAQ (reference sequence). The CDR3 contains 14 residues. CDR3 DNA sequence: TGTGCCAGCAGCTTAGAGGGCTCCTACAATGAGCAGTACTTC. This gives the protein CASSLEGSYNEQYF.

This clonotype showed up many times. The genes are TRBV7-9 and TRBJ2-1, with a weak D call TRBD2 (5 bases). Germline V gives CDR1 SEHNR, CDR2 FQNEAQ (reference sequence). CDR3 size: 14 residues. V was trimmed by 6 bases and J by 7 bases, leaving 16 bases between them. The CDR3 bases are TGTGCCAGCAGTTCAGCCCAAGGCGGGAATGAGCAGTTCTTC. Residues: CASSSAQGGNEQFF.